This T cell receptor beta chain was profiled in a study of T-cell memory formation after mild COVID-19. Only a few counts were recorded for this clonotype. This CDR3 contains 12 residues. Germline CDR1 and CDR2: MNHEY and SMNVEV (reference sequence). V was pared by 0 bases and J by 9 bases, with 9 bases between. TCRdb reanalysed the 5' RACE reads using MiXCR and keeps one entry per CDR3 protein. This table holds just over 200,000 distinct CDR3 sequences, 9% to 10% found once. The gene calls are TRBV27 and TRBJ2-7; a possible D gene is TRBD1 (5 bases). The origin of this receptor is a man aged 18 to 30 who had mild COVID-19 (a few samples of this study predate the infection). Cell type and time point are not known. The sequenced material came from PBMCs or a T cell subset sorted from them (not recorded which). The CDR3 region has the DNA TGTGCCAGCAGTTTATCCAGGGTTTGGCAGTACGTC. The encoded protein is CASSLSRVWQYV.